Sequencing of this TCR beta chain was carried out in a study of blood T cells in healthy people across ages. PCR was performed a second time for roughly 6 to 12 cycles using a sample-barcoded 5' primer and a J-beta primer mix. TCRdb reprocessed the 5' RACE reads via MiXCR and lists one record per CDR3 protein. The sample has about 500,000 distinct CDR3 sequences, under 30% seen once. General study findings and limits: TCR beta diversity correlated strongly with naive T cell percentage.

This clonotype was counted a few times. Its antigen remains unknown. Germline CDR1 reads SGHVS; CDR2 reads FQNEAQ. This CDR3 is 15 amino acids long. V lost 2 bases and J 5 bases, leaving 15 bases between the germline ends. The same data also contributed to another study, on T cells of mothers and their children. From that report: A few healthy Caucasian mothers gave samples, and so did their six children.

The chain employs TRBV7-8 and TRBJ1-1, with D hard to call. The clonotype was recovered from a boy aged 10-17 years in good health. The source material was blood. Here the CDR3 reads CASSLSGPLRTEAFF. Here the CDR3 DNA reads TGTGCCAGCAGCTTATCAGGACCCCTTAGGACTGAAGCTTTCTTT.